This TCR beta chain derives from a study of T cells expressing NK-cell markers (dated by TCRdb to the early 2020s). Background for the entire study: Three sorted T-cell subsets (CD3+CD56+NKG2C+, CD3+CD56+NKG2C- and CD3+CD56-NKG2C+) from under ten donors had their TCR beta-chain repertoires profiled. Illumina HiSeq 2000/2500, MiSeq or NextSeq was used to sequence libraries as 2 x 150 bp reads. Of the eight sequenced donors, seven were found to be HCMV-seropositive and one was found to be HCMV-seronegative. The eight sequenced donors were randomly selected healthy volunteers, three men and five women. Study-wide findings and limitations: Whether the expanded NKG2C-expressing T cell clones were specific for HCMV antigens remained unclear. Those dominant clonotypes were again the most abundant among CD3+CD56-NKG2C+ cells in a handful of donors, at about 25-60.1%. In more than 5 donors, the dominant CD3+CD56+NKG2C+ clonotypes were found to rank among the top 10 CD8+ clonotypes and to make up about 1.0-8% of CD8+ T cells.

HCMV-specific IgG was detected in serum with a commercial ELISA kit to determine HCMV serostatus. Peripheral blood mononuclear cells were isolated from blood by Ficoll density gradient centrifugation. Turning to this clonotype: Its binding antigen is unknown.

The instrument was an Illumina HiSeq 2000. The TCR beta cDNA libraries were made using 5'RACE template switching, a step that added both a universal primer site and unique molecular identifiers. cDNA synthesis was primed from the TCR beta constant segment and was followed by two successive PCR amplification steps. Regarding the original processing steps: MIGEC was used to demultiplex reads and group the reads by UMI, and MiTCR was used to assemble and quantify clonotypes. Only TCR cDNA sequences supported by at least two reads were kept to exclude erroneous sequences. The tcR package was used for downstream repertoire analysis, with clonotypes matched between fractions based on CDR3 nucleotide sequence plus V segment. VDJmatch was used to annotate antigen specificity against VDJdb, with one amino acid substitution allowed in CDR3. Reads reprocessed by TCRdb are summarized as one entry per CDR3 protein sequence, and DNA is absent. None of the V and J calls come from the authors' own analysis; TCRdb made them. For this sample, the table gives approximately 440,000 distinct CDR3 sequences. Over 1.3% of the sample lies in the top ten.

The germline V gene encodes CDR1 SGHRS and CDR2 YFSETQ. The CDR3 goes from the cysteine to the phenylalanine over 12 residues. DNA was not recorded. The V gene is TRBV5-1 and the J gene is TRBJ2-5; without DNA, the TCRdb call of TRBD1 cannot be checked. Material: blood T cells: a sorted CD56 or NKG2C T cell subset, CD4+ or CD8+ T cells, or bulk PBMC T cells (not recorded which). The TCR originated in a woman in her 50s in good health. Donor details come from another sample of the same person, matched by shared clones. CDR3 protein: CASRGQVETQYF.